This T cell receptor beta chain is drawn from a study of cytomegalovirus exposure and HLA in healthy donors. The V gene's germline CDR1 is SGDLS and CDR2 YYNGEE. There are 13 residues in the CDR3. The V gene lost 9 bases and the J gene lost 0 bases, with 11 bases spanning the gap. The PCR made use of 60 Vbeta and 13 Jbeta primers. The data were produced by immunoSEQ multiplex PCR, yet TCRdb's version contains in-frame clones alone and is incomplete. The sample includes fewer than 250,000 clones, 75% of them seen just once. The TCR comes from a woman aged 25 to 39 in good health and CMV-seronegative. The V and J genes are TRBV9 and TRBJ2-3; a possible D gene is TRBD2 (5 bases). The sequenced material came from PBMCs. CDR3 amino acids: CATARGSTDTQYF. The CDR3 DNA reads TGTGCCACCGCACGGGGTAGCACAGATACGCAGTATTTT.